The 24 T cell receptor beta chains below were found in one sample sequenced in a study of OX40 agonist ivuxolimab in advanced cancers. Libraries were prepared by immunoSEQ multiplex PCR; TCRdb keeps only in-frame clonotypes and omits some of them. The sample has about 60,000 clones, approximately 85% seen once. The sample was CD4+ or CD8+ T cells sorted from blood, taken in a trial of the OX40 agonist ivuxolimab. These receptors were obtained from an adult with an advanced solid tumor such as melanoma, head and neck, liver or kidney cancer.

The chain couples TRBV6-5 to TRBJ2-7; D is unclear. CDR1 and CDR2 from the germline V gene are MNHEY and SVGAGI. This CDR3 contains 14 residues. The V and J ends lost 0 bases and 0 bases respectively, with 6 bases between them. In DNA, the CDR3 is TGTGCCAGCAGTTACTCCGGCGCCTCCTACGAGCAGTACTTC. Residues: CASSYSGASYEQYF.

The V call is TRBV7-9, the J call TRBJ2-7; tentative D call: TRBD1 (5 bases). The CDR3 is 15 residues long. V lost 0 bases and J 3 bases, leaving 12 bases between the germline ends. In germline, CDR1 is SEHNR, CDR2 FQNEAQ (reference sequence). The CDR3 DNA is TGTGCCAGCAGCTTAGCGCAGTCAGGGATCTACGAGCAGTACTTC. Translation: CASSLAQSGIYEQYF.

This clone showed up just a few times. The CDR3 coding sequence is TGTGCCAGTAAACCCATCGGAGGGAGAGCGAACACTGAAGCTTTCTTT. This gives the protein CASKPIGGRANTEAFF. The genes are TRBV19 and TRBJ1-1; D ambiguous. The V end was cut by 7 bases, the J end by 1 base, with 19 bases between. CDR1 is LNHDA and CDR2 is SQIVND in the germline V gene (reference sequence). CDR3 length equals 16 residues.

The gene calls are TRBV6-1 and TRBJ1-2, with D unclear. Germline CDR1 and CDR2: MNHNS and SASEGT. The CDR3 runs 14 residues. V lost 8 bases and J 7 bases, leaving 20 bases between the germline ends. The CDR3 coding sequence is TGTGCCAGCGGTCCCCCCTCGGTCCATGGTGGCTACACCTTC. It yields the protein CASGPPSVHGGYTF.

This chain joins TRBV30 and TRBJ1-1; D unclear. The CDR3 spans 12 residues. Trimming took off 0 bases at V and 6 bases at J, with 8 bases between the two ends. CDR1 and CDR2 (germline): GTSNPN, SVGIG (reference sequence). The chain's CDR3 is CAWSVSSPEAFF. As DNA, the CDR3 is TGTGCCTGGAGTGTAAGCAGTCCTGAAGCTTTCTTT.

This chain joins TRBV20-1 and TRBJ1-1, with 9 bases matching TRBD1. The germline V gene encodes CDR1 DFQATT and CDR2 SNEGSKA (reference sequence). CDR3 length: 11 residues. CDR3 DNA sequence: TGCAGGGGACAGGGAGGCACTGAAGCTTTCTTT. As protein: CRGQGGTEAFF.

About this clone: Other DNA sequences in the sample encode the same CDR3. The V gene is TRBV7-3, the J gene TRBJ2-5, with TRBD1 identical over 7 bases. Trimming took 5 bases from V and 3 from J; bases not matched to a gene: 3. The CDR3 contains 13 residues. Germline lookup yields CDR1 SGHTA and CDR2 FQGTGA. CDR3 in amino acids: CASSRGQEETQYF. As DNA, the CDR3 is TGTGCCAGCAGCAGAGGACAGGAAGAGACCCAGTACTTC. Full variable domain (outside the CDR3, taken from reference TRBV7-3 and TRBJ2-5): GAGVSQTPSNKVTEKGKYVELRCDPISGHTALYWYRQSLGQGPEFLIYFQGTGAADDSGLPNDRFFAVRPEGSVSTLKIQRTERGDSAVYLCASSRGQEETQYFGPGTRLLVL.

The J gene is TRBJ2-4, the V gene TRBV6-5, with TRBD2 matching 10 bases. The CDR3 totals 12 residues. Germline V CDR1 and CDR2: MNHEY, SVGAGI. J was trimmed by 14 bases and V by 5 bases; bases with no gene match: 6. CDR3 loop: CASSLPGTSEYF. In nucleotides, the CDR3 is TGTGCCAGCAGTCTACCCGGGACTAGCGAGTACTTC.

DNA of the CDR3: TGTGCCAGCAGTGACACCTGGGACAGGCTTATCCCCTACGAGCAGTACTTC. It specifies CASSDTWDRLIPYEQYF. The chain employs TRBV6-4 and TRBJ2-7, with 8 nucleotides matching TRBD1. The CDR3 has 17 residues. Germline V CDR1 and CDR2: MRHNA, SNTAGT. V gave up 2 bases and J gave up 2 bases; unmatched junction bases: 11.

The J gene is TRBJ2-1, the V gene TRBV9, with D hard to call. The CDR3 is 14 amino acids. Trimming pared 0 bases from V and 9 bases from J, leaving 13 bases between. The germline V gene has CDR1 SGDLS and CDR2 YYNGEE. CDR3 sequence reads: CASSVELRSSEQFF. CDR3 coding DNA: TGTGCCAGCAGCGTAGAACTAAGAAGCAGTGAGCAGTTCTTC.

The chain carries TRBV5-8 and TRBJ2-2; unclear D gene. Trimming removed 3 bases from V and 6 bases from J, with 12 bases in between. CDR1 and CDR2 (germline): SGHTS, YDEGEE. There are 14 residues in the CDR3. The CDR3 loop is CASSWGRLAGELFF. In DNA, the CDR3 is TGTGCCAGCAGCTGGGGTCGTTTGGCCGGGGAGCTGTTTTTT.

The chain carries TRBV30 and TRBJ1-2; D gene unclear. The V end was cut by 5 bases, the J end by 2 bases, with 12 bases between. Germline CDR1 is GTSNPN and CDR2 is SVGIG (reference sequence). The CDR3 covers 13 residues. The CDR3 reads CAWVVQWNYGYTF. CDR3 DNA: TGTGCCTGGGTCGTCCAGTGGAACTATGGCTACACCTTC. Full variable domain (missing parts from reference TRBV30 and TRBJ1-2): SQTIHQWPATLVQPVGSPLSLECTVEGTSNPNLYWYRQAAGRGLQLLFYSVGIGQISSEVPQNLSASRPQDRQFILSSKKLLLSDSGFYLCAWVVQWNYGYTFGSGTRLTVV.

In nucleotides, the CDR3 is TGTGCCAGCGGACATGCCGGGTTAGAAAAACTGTTTTTT. Protein: CASGHAGLEKLFF. This sequence joins TRBV25-1 and TRBJ1-4; D perhaps matches TRBD1 (5 bases). The germline CDR1 and CDR2 sequences are MGHDK and SYGVNS. CDR3 length equals 13 residues. V was clipped by 8 bases and J by 8 bases, with 15 bases between them.

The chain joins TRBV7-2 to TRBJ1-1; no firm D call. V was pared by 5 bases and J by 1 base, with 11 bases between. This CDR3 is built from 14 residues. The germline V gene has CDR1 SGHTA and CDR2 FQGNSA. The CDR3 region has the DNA TGTGCCAGCAGCATCGACCGATCGAACACTGAAGCTTTCTTT. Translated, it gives CASSIDRSNTEAFF. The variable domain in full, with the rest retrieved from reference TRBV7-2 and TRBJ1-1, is GAGVSQSPSNKVTEKGKDVELRCDPISGHTALYWYRQSLGQGLEFLIYFQGNSAPDKSGLPSDRFSAERTGGSVSTLTIQRTQQEDSAVYLCASSIDRSNTEAFFGQGTRLTVV.

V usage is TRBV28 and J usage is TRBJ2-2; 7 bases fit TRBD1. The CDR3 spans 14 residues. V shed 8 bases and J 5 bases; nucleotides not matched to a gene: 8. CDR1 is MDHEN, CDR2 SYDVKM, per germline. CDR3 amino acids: CASSKGAATGELFF. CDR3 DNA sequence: TGTGCCAGCTCCAAGGGGGCGGCTACCGGGGAGCTGTTTTTT. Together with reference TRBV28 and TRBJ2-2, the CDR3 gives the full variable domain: DVKVTQSSRYLVKRTGEKVFLECVQDMDHENMFWYRQDPGLGLRLIYFSYDVKMKEKGDIPEGYSVSREKKERFSLILESASTNQTSMYLCASSKGAATGELFFGEGSRLTVL.

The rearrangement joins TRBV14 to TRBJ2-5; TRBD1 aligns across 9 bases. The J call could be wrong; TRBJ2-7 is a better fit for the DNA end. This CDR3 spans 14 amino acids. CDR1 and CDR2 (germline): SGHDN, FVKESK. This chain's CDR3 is CASSRSGTGYEQYF. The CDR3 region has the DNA TGTGCCAGCAGTCGATCCGGGACAGGGTACGAGCAGTACTTC.

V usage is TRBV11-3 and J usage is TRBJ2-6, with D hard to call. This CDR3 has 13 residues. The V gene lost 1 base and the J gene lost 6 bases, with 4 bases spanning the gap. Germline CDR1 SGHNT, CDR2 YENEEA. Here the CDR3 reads CASSLGAANVLTF. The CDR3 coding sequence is TGTGCCAGCAGCTTAGGCGCGGCCAACGTCCTGACTTTC.

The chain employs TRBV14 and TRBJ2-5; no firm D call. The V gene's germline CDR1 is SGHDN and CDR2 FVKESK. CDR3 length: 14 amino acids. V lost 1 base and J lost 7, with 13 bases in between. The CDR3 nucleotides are TGTGCCAGCAGCCAAGTAACTACCTTGGGGACCCAGTACTTC. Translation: CASSQVTTLGTQYF.

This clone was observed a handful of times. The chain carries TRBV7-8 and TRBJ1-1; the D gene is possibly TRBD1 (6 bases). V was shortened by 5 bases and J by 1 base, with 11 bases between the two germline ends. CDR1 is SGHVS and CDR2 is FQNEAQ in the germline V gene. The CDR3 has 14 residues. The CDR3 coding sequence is TGTGCCAGCAGCGGCCACAGGGAGAACACTGAAGCTTTCTTT. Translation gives CASSGHRENTEAFF.

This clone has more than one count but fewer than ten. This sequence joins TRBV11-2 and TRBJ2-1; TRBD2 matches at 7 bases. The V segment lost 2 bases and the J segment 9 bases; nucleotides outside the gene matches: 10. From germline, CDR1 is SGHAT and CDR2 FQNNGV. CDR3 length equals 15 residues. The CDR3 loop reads CASSLKLATQGEQFF. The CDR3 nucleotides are TGTGCCAGCAGCTTAAAACTAGCGACCCAGGGTGAGCAGTTCTTC.

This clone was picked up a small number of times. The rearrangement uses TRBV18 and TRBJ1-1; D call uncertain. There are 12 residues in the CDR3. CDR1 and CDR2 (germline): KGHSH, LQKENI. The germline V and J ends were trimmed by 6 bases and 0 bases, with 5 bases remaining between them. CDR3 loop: CASSFLNTEAFF. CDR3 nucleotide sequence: TGTGCCAGCTCCTTCTTGAACACTGAAGCTTTCTTT.

DNA for the CDR3: TGTGCCAGCAGCTTGGCAGGGGGCAGGGCTGGAAACACCATATATTTT. This encodes CASSLAGGRAGNTIYF. This chain connects TRBV5-4 to TRBJ1-3; 8 bases line up with TRBD1. This CDR3 has 16 amino acids. Trimming at V came to 0 bases and at J to 2 bases, leaving 4 bases not matched to a gene. Germline V lookup: CDR1 SGHNT, CDR2 YYREEE (reference sequence).

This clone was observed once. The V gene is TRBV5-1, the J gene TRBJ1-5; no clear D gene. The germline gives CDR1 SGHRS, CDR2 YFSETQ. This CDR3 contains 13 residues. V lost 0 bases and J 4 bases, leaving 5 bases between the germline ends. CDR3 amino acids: CASSLDGNQPQHF. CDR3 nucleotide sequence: TGCGCCAGCAGCTTGGACGGAAATCAGCCCCAGCATTTT.

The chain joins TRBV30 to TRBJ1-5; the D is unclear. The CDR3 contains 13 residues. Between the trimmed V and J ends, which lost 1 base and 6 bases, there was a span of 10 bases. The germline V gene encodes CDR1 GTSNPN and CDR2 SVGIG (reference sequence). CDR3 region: CAWSAGNGQPQHF. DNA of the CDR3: TGTGCCTGGAGTGCGGGGAACGGTCAGCCCCAGCATTTT.